This T cell receptor (beta chain) was sequenced during a study of blood T cell repertoires in COVID-19. As for the study in general: Both acute and convalescent COVID-19 samples were obtained from the United States, Italy and Spain. PBMCs, B-cell-depleted T cells, or T cells were the source of the cDNA or gDNA that made up the material.

Trimming stripped 8 bases from V and 4 bases from J, with 12 bases between. CDR1 and CDR2 (germline): LNHDA, SQIVND (reference sequence). The CDR3 runs to 13 residues. Authors' analysis steps: Scientists estimated how many nucleated cells there were by amplifying reference gene primers. Data came from immunoSEQ multiplex PCR; TCRdb stores just in-frame clones and leaves some out. For V, J and clone size, that table is used; D and trimming come from the DNA. This table has about 410,000 clones, just over 85% appearing once. The chain uses TRBV19 and TRBJ1-5; TRBD1 is a possible D gene (6 bases). This sequence originates from a woman in her twenties or thirties with active or convalescent COVID-19. Sequencing was carried out using peripheral blood. In DNA form, the CDR3 reads TGTGCCAGTGGGATAACAGGGAATCAGCCCCAGCATTTT. Translated, it gives CASGITGNQPQHF.